These T cell receptor beta chains were read from a single sample in a study of blood T cell repertoires in COVID-19. Sequenced by immunoSEQ multiplex PCR; TCRdb stores in-frame clones only, minus some. The sample comprises more than 150,000 clones, 70% to 85% of which are singletons, and 17% rests with the top ten. The sequenced material came from PBMCs or T cells enriched from blood (not recorded which). The receptors here all came from a woman in her forties or fifties who had recovered from COVID-19. The CDR3 runs from the conserved cysteine through the conserved F or W. A D gene is named only where the DNA matches it firmly. Clone size appears in some rows only: once, few, many, or a class for an expanded clone.

J gene: TRBJ2-1; V gene: TRBV28; clone size: once; D gene: TRBD2; CDR3 protein: CASRGGTSSYNEQFF; CDR3 DNA: TGTGCCAGCAGGGGAGGGACTAGCAGCTACAATGAGCAGTTCTTC
J gene: TRBJ2-7; V gene: TRBV2; clone size: -; D gene: -; CDR3 protein: CASSEGRGPTYEQYF; CDR3 DNA: TGTGCCAGCAGTGAAGGCAGGGGCCCAACCTACGAGCAGTACTTC
J gene: TRBJ2-2; V gene: TRBV19; clone size: -; D gene: -; CDR3 protein: CASSKNHREGRWELFF; CDR3 DNA: TGTGCCAGTAGTAAGAATCACAGGGAGGGGAGATGGGAGCTGTTTTTT
J gene: TRBJ1-2; V gene: TRBV2; clone size: -; D gene: TRBD1; CDR3 protein: CASLGTGGSYGYTF; CDR3 DNA: TGTGCCAGCCTAGGGACAGGGGGGAGCTATGGCTACACCTTC
J gene: TRBJ2-5; V gene: TRBV2; clone size: -; D gene: TRBD1; CDR3 protein: CASKGQPQETQYF; CDR3 DNA: TGTGCCAGCAAGGGACAGCCCCAAGAGACCCAGTACTTC
J gene: TRBJ2-3; V gene: TRBV19; clone size: -; D gene: TRBD2; CDR3 protein: CADIAGDWVDTQYF; CDR3 DNA: TGTGCCGATATAGCGGGAGATTGGGTAGATACGCAGTATTTT
J gene: TRBJ1-3; V gene: TRBV11-3; clone size: -; D gene: -; CDR3 protein: CASPSTDIPGNTIYF; CDR3 DNA: TGTGCCAGCCCTTCCACAGATATACCTGGAAACACCATATATTTT
J gene: TRBJ2-1; V gene: TRBV11-3; clone size: -; D gene: TRBD1; CDR3 protein: CASSLARQGSKQFF; CDR3 DNA: TGTGCCAGCAGCTTAGCCCGACAGGGAAGCAAGCAGTTCTTC
J gene: TRBJ1-3; V gene: TRBV7-9; clone size: few; D gene: -; CDR3 protein: CASSFVLRASGGTGNTIYF; CDR3 DNA: TGTGCCAGCAGCTTCGTTTTGAGGGCCAGCGGGGGCACTGGAAACACCATATATTTT
J gene: TRBJ2-5; V gene: TRBV29-1; clone size: -; D gene: TRBD1; CDR3 protein: CSVERGTDRQETQYF; CDR3 DNA: TGCAGCGTTGAAAGGGGGACAGATCGTCAAGAGACCCAGTACTTC
J gene: TRBJ2-7; V gene: TRBV12-3/TRBV12-4; clone size: -; D gene: -; CDR3 protein: CASSWASPYEQYF; CDR3 DNA: TGTGCCAGCAGTTGGGCTAGCCCCTACGAGCAGTACTTC
J gene: TRBJ2-7; V gene: TRBV14; clone size: once; D gene: -; CDR3 protein: CASSPINPYEQYF; CDR3 DNA: TGTGCCAGCAGCCCTATAAATCCCTACGAGCAGTACTTC
J gene: TRBJ1-2; V gene: TRBV4-2; clone size: -; D gene: -; CDR3 protein: CASSQEDNANYGYTF; CDR3 DNA: TGTGCCAGCAGCCAAGAGGACAACGCTAACTATGGCTACACCTTC
J gene: TRBJ2-1; V gene: TRBV19; clone size: -; D gene: TRBD2; CDR3 protein: CASAEGLAFGEQFF; CDR3 DNA: TGTGCCAGTGCGGAGGGACTAGCGTTCGGTGAGCAGTTCTTC
J gene: TRBJ2-5; V gene: TRBV5-1; clone size: -; D gene: TRBD1; CDR3 protein: CASSSMPGGLETQYF; CDR3 DNA: TGCGCCAGCAGCTCTATGCCAGGGGGCCTGGAGACCCAGTACTTC
J gene: TRBJ1-6; V gene: TRBV7-6; clone size: -; D gene: TRBD1; CDR3 protein: CASSLQARTGSFSPLHF; CDR3 DNA: TGTGCCAGCAGCTTACAAGCTAGGACAGGGAGTTTTTCACCCCTCCACTTT
J gene: TRBJ2-1; V gene: TRBV6-6; clone size: few; D gene: TRBD2; CDR3 protein: CASSYARLAGVGEQFF; CDR3 DNA: TGTGCCAGCAGTTACGCGAGGCTAGCGGGAGTAGGTGAGCAGTTCTTC
J gene: TRBJ2-1; V gene: TRBV5-6; clone size: -; D gene: -; CDR3 protein: CASTWRRPGINEQFF; CDR3 DNA: TGTGCCAGCACCTGGAGGAGACCAGGCATCAATGAGCAGTTCTTC
J gene: TRBJ2-7; V gene: TRBV2; clone size: few; D gene: TRBD2; CDR3 protein: CASSRTSGRSYEQYF; CDR3 DNA: TGTGCCAGCAGTCGGACTAGCGGGAGAAGCTACGAGCAGTACTTC
J gene: TRBJ1-5; V gene: TRBV12-3/TRBV12-4; clone size: -; D gene: -; CDR3 protein: CASSTPGNQPQHF; CDR3 DNA: TGTGCCAGCAGCACTCCGGGCAATCAGCCCCAGCATTTT
J gene: TRBJ1-2; V gene: TRBV27; clone size: -; D gene: TRBD1; CDR3 protein: CASRNRGGYTF; CDR3 DNA: TGTGCCAGCAGGAACAGGGGAGGCTACACCTTC
J gene: TRBJ2-2; V gene: TRBV6-1; clone size: few; D gene: -; CDR3 protein: CASSELSEGELFF; CDR3 DNA: TGTGCCAGCAGTGAACTCAGCGAAGGGGAGCTGTTTTTT
J gene: TRBJ2-7; V gene: TRBV7-9; clone size: -; D gene: TRBD2; CDR3 protein: CASSRGLAGADEQYF; CDR3 DNA: TGTGCCAGCAGCAGAGGACTAGCGGGAGCCGATGAGCAGTACTTC
J gene: TRBJ2-5; V gene: TRBV11-2; clone size: -; D gene: -; CDR3 protein: CASGTRGPTETQYF; CDR3 DNA: TGTGCCAGCGGAACCAGGGGACCGACAGAGACCCAGTACTTC
J gene: TRBJ2-7; V gene: TRBV11-2; clone size: -; D gene: TRBD1; CDR3 protein: CASSSRQGRYEQYF; CDR3 DNA: TGTGCCAGCAGCTCTAGACAGGGACGCTACGAGCAGTACTTC
J gene: TRBJ2-3; V gene: TRBV6-2/TRBV6-3; clone size: -; D gene: TRBD2; CDR3 protein: CASSYAGGPTDTQYF; CDR3 DNA: TGTGCCAGCAGTTACGCGGGAGGGCCAACAGATACGCAGTATTTT
J gene: TRBJ1-2; V gene: TRBV7-8; clone size: -; D gene: -; CDR3 protein: CASSLVQGSLSNYGYTF; CDR3 DNA: TGTGCCAGCAGCTTAGTACAGGGCTCCCTATCTAACTATGGCTACACCTTC
J gene: TRBJ2-5; V gene: TRBV2; clone size: many; D gene: -; CDR3 protein: CASSAPLEETQYF; CDR3 DNA: TGTGCCAGCAGTGCCCCTCTTGAGGAGACCCAGTACTTC
J gene: TRBJ2-7; V gene: TRBV7-2; clone size: -; D gene: TRBD1; CDR3 protein: CASSPIVTGKGEQYF; CDR3 DNA: TGTGCCAGCAGCCCAATTGTGACAGGGAAAGGCGAGCAGTACTTC
J gene: TRBJ1-1; V gene: TRBV7-9; clone size: -; D gene: -; CDR3 protein: CASSLFYSSSEAFF; CDR3 DNA: TGTGCCAGCAGCTTATTCTATAGTAGCAGTGAAGCTTTCTTT
J gene: TRBJ1-3; V gene: TRBV15; clone size: -; D gene: -; CDR3 protein: CATSRTSTTAGNTIYF; CDR3 DNA: TGTGCCACCAGCAGAACTTCAACTACGGCTGGAAACACCATATATTTT
J gene: TRBJ1-1; V gene: TRBV29-1; clone size: once; D gene: -; CDR3 protein: CSVTELNTEAFF; CDR3 DNA: TGCAGCGTTACAGAGTTGAACACTGAAGCTTTCTTT
J gene: TRBJ1-2; V gene: TRBV6-5; clone size: -; D gene: -; CDR3 protein: CASKFINQLRYTF; CDR3 DNA: TGTGCCAGCAAGTTCATAAACCAACTTCGCTACACCTTC
J gene: TRBJ2-3; V gene: TRBV28; clone size: once; D gene: -; CDR3 protein: CASSFLRLAGTDTQYF; CDR3 DNA: TGTGCCAGCAGTTTTCTTCGGCTAGCAGGTACAGATACGCAGTATTTT
J gene: TRBJ1-2; V gene: TRBV7-9; clone size: -; D gene: -; CDR3 protein: CASSLSSRGASYTF; CDR3 DNA: TGTGCCAGCAGCTTATCCAGCAGGGGAGCTAGCTACACCTTC
J gene: TRBJ2-3; V gene: TRBV30; clone size: -; D gene: TRBD1; CDR3 protein: CAWSPLGQGYTDTQYF; CDR3 DNA: TGTGCCTGGAGTCCCCTAGGACAGGGGTACACAGATACGCAGTATTTT
J gene: TRBJ1-1; V gene: TRBV27; clone size: -; D gene: -; CDR3 protein: CASRPTDLREAFF; CDR3 DNA: TGTGCCAGCAGACCGACAGACTTACGAGAAGCTTTCTTT
J gene: TRBJ2-7; V gene: TRBV3-1/TRBV3-2; clone size: -; D gene: TRBD1; CDR3 protein: CASRGTGGDEQYF; CDR3 DNA: TGTGCCAGCAGAGGAACAGGGGGAGACGAGCAGTACTTC
J gene: TRBJ2-5; V gene: TRBV7-2; clone size: -; D gene: -; CDR3 protein: CASSLVVLRTSKETQYF; CDR3 DNA: TGTGCCAGCAGCTTAGTTGTTTTGAGGACATCCAAAGAGACCCAGTACTTC
J gene: TRBJ1-5; V gene: TRBV27; clone size: -; D gene: -; CDR3 protein: CASSLTGPTDQPQHF; CDR3 DNA: TGTGCCAGCAGTTTAACAGGGCCAACCGATCAGCCCCAGCATTTT
J gene: TRBJ1-4; V gene: TRBV10-3; clone size: -; D gene: -; CDR3 protein: CAISHRAFGEKLFF; CDR3 DNA: TGTGCCATCAGTCACAGGGCTTTTGGGGAAAAACTGTTTTTT
J gene: TRBJ1-2; V gene: TRBV24-1; clone size: few; D gene: TRBD1; CDR3 protein: CATSDGNQDRGTGGYTF; CDR3 DNA: TGTGCCACCAGTGATGGGAACCAGGACAGGGGGACTGGCGGCTACACCTTC
J gene: TRBJ2-5; V gene: TRBV5-1; clone size: -; D gene: TRBD2; CDR3 protein: CASSSEGTSGAKETQYF; CDR3 DNA: TGCGCCAGCAGCTCAGAAGGGACTAGCGGGGCAAAAGAGACCCAGTACTTC
J gene: TRBJ2-3; V gene: TRBV7-3; clone size: -; D gene: -; CDR3 protein: CASSFTGPDTQYF; CDR3 DNA: TGTGCCAGCAGCTTCACAGGGCCAGATACGCAGTATTTT
J gene: TRBJ2-6; V gene: TRBV12-5; clone size: few; D gene: -; CDR3 protein: CASGLDSGVLTF; CDR3 DNA: TGTGCTAGTGGTTTGGACTCAGGGGTCCTGACTTTC
J gene: TRBJ2-5; V gene: TRBV3-1/TRBV3-2; clone size: -; D gene: TRBD2; CDR3 protein: CASSPGVGGSSGTQYF; CDR3 DNA: TGTGCCAGCAGCCCCGGGGTCGGCGGGAGCTCGGGGACCCAGTACTTC
J gene: TRBJ2-7; V gene: TRBV27; clone size: -; D gene: TRBD2; CDR3 protein: CASSSRGSGSSYEQYF; CDR3 DNA: TGTGCCAGCAGTTCGCGGGGTAGCGGGAGTTCCTACGAGCAGTACTTC
J gene: TRBJ1-4; V gene: TRBV13; clone size: -; D gene: -; CDR3 protein: CASSSSGVLPPEKLFF; CDR3 DNA: TGTGCCAGCAGCTCCAGCGGGGTCTTGCCCCCAGAAAAACTGTTTTTT
J gene: TRBJ1-5; V gene: TRBV9; clone size: -; D gene: -; CDR3 protein: CASSVAVNQPQHF; CDR3 DNA: TGTGCCAGCAGCGTAGCGGTTAATCAGCCCCAGCATTTT
J gene: TRBJ2-5; V gene: TRBV4-1; clone size: few; D gene: -; CDR3 protein: CASSQDGRRETQYF; CDR3 DNA: TGCGCCAGCAGCCAAGATGGAAGGAGAGAGACCCAGTACTTC
J gene: TRBJ2-2; V gene: TRBV7-2; clone size: once; D gene: TRBD2; CDR3 protein: CASSYGLAGAGELFF; CDR3 DNA: TGTGCCAGCAGCTACGGACTAGCGGGAGCCGGGGAGCTGTTTTTT
J gene: TRBJ2-5; V gene: TRBV7-9; clone size: -; D gene: TRBD2; CDR3 protein: CASSQRGTSTFTETQYF; CDR3 DNA: TGTGCCAGCAGCCAACGGGGGACTAGCACGTTCACAGAGACCCAGTACTTC
J gene: TRBJ1-2; V gene: TRBV18; clone size: -; D gene: -; CDR3 protein: CASSLRTEANYGYTF; CDR3 DNA: TGTGCCAGCTCACTAAGGACAGAGGCTAACTATGGCTACACCTTC
J gene: TRBJ1-4; V gene: TRBV5-1; clone size: -; D gene: -; CDR3 protein: CASSSANEKLFF; CDR3 DNA: TGCGCCAGCAGCTCCGCTAATGAAAAACTGTTTTTT
J gene: TRBJ2-3; V gene: TRBV28; clone size: -; D gene: -; CDR3 protein: CASGPGATDTQYF; CDR3 DNA: TGTGCCAGCGGACCAGGGGCCACAGATACGCAGTATTTT